Listed below are T cell receptor beta chains from one sample, sequenced in a study of T cell responses to AZD1222 COVID-19 vaccine. Repertoires were generated with immunoSEQ multiplex PCR, while TCRdb's copy carries only in-frame clones and drops some. Among 150,000 or so clones listed, around 90% were seen once. The sample consisted of peripheral blood, taken on day 0 of AZD1222 vaccination. All receptors come from an adult in good health. The conserved cysteine and the conserved F or W are not part of the CDR3 here.

J | V | CDR3
TRBJ2-7 | TRBV15 | ATSGATGGTSEQY
TRBJ2-7 | TRBV7-6 | ASSLGTGGAGSYEQY
TRBJ1-6 | TRBV5-6 | ASSLAGPPSPLH
TRBJ2-1 | TRBV19 | ASSSGRADEQF
TRBJ1-1 | TRBV5-4 | ASSTGTQRLNTEAF
TRBJ2-1 | TRBV5-4 | ASSLGNEQF
TRBJ2-7 | TRBV11-2 | ASSLDLVGQDYYEQY
TRBJ1-5 | TRBV5-1 | ASSLGQGNEPQH
TRBJ2-7 | TRBV20-1 | SASDRQGRGSYEQY
TRBJ2-3 | TRBV7-7 | ASSQSGSWADTQY
TRBJ1-1 | TRBV19 | ASTTSGGQVNTEAF
TRBJ1-2 | TRBV5-1 | ASSSGTGLGYGYT
TRBJ2-7 | TRBV30 | AWTRRGGYEQY
TRBJ1-6 | TRBV4-1 | ASSSGQGAREVGTPLH
TRBJ2-3 | TRBV5-1 | ASSFPRTGDTDTQY
TRBJ1-5 | TRBV6-6 | ASSPSGGENQPQH
TRBJ2-3 | TRBV4-2 | ASSPPVSGVQDTQY
TRBJ1-5 | TRBV6-2/TRBV6-3 | ASSHNSNQPQH
TRBJ1-1 | TRBV10-3 | AISGTGGTEAF
TRBJ1-1 | TRBV11-2 | ASSVSAGGGTEAF
TRBJ1-1 | TRBV11-2 | ASRVGTEAF
TRBJ1-2 | TRBV5-5 | ASSLEGTNYGYT
TRBJ1-5 | TRBV5-5 | ASSLGQGAARSQPQH
TRBJ2-3 | TRBV2 | ASSGKRGTLNLSTDTQY
TRBJ1-2 | TRBV28 | ASGRDTRR
TRBJ1-1 | TRBV9 | ASSVVPGTEAF
TRBJ2-6 | TRBV19 | ASSRDRETSGANVLT
TRBJ1-6 | TRBV25-1 | ASSESSRSPLH
TRBJ1-1 | TRBV10-2 | ASLGLNTEAF
TRBJ1-2 | TRBV19 | ASSDPRAAWGYT
TRBJ2-3 | TRBV30 | AWRDSGSTDTQY
TRBJ1-4 | TRBV23-1 | ASSLPALGYNEKLF
TRBJ2-1 | TRBV6-2/TRBV6-3 | ASSYTTGGQF
TRBJ2-3 | TRBV5-1 | ASRTTSTDTQY
TRBJ1-2 | TRBV19 | ASRDRGYGYT
TRBJ1-1 | TRBV15 | ATSRDRGGTEAF
TRBJ1-3 | TRBV6-1 | ASSEGTGSGNTIY
TRBJ2-7 | TRBV7-2 | ASSHRWGEQY
TRBJ2-7 | TRBV7-3 | ASSSTSEFEQY
TRBJ2-1 | TRBV6-5 | ASRALSGPTDEQF
TRBJ2-2 | TRBV10-2 | ASSEAGDTGELF
TRBJ2-7 | TRBV5-5 | ASSGTGTLYEQY
TRBJ2-2 | TRBV10-3 | AISAPSAAAGKRGELF
TRBJ1-3 | TRBV15 | ATSRVKGQQAGNTIY
TRBJ1-4 | TRBV11-2 | ASSLDLAGSNEKLF
TRBJ2-7 | TRBV11-2 | ASSMQTGTLLGEQY
TRBJ2-1 | TRBV11-1 | ASSLSTGVREQF
TRBJ1-1 | TRBV5-4 | ASSEGTGGIAEAF
TRBJ1-1 | TRBV5-6 | ASSLLGPNTEAF
TRBJ1-5 | TRBV6-5 | ASSSSQGRNQPQH
TRBJ1-1 | TRBV4-1 | ASSHGGIMNTEAF
TRBJ1-2 | TRBV24-1 | ATSDPRGRGVGGYT
TRBJ2-5 | TRBV3-1/TRBV3-2 | ASGRGSSGRFGETQY
TRBJ1-1 | TRBV4-3 | ASSQELYRNTEAF
TRBJ1-1 | TRBV10-3 | AISDSSNTEAF
TRBJ2-7 | TRBV5-5 | ASSSISYEQY
TRBJ2-3 | TRBV21-1 | AIPTSGADTQY
TRBJ1-1 | TRBV27 | ASSFGHQNTEAF
TRBJ2-3 | TRBV6-2/TRBV6-3 | ASSYSGTHTQY
TRBJ2-1 | TRBV4-3 | ASSQEKAGTGWQF